One sample yielded the 29 T cell receptor beta chains listed below, sequenced in a study of T cells in Graves' hyperthyroidism and ophthalmopathy. The CDR3 regions of TCR beta were amplified from RNA transcripts. HTBI primers were the set used in a first-round RT-PCR of the TCR CDR3. TCRdb re-called the multiplex PCR reads through MiXCR, storing one row per CDR3 protein. The data contain a few hundred thousand distinct CDR3 sequences, 35% to 55% of them seen just once; the ten biggest clones take up roughly 8.2%. Sequencing was done on a sample of peripheral blood or thyroid tissue (not recorded which). All receptors come from a young woman with Graves' hyperthyroidism.

This rearrangement joins TRBV11-2 to TRBJ2-5; 10 bases agree with TRBD1. From germline, CDR1 is SGHAT and CDR2 FQNNGV. The CDR3 length is 15 residues. With V trimmed by 6 bases and J by 5 bases, 9 bases remained unmatched. The CDR3 protein is CASSLAGTGAETQYF. The CDR3 DNA follows: TGTGCCAGCAGTCTAGCCGGGACAGGGGCGGAGACCCAGTACTTC.

This clonotype was observed at least ten times. This chain links TRBV7-9 with TRBJ2-5; D uncertain. V was shortened by 1 base and J by 2 bases, with 11 bases between the two germline ends. CDR3 length: 15 amino acids. Germline V gives CDR1 SEHNR, CDR2 FQNEAQ (reference sequence). The CDR3 protein is CASSLVALAQETQYF. The CDR3 DNA reads as TGTGCCAGCAGCTTAGTAGCCCTGGCACAAGAGACCCAGTACTTC.

The V gene is TRBV12-3 or TRBV12-4, the J gene TRBJ1-4, with D possibly matching TRBD1 (5 bases). The CDR3 runs to 14 residues. V lost 0 bases to trimming and J lost 7 bases, with 9 bases between them. The CDR3 DNA reads TGTGCCAGCAGTTTAGCGGGGCGCCTTGAAAAACTGTTTTTT. Protein product: CASSLAGRLEKLFF.

The chain combines TRBV29-1 with TRBJ1-1; 7 nucleotides align to TRBD1. V was pared by 4 bases and J by 11 bases, with 7 bases of the junction left unmatched. Germline V gives CDR1 SQVTM, CDR2 ANQGSEA. The CDR3 loop spans 11 amino acids. The CDR3 region is CSVVGGGRAFF. In nucleotides, the CDR3 is TGCAGCGTTGTAGGGGGCGGGAGGGCTTTCTTT.

This clonotype was picked up many times. This chain links TRBV7-9 with TRBJ1-6; D is undetermined. The CDR3 consists of 14 residues. In germline, CDR1 is SEHNR, CDR2 FQNEAQ (reference sequence). V dropped 1 base and J dropped 10 bases, with 11 bases sitting between them. The DNA of the CDR3 is TGTGCCAGCAGCTTAGGAGTAGAACGGTCACCCCTCCACTTT. It codes for CASSLGVERSPLHF.

This sequence joins TRBV5-1 and TRBJ2-2, with TRBD2 matching over 13 bases. From germline, CDR1 is SGHRS and CDR2 YFSETQ. The J segment lost 6 bases and the V segment lost 4 bases, leaving 6 bases of the junction unmatched. The CDR3 is made up of 16 amino acids. CDR3 sequence reads: CASSNRLAGGPGELFF. CDR3 DNA: TGCGCCAGCAGCAACCGACTAGCGGGAGGCCCCGGGGAGCTGTTTTTT.

The chain combines TRBV5-1 with TRBJ1-6, with 10 bases matching TRBD1. Germline CDR1 and CDR2: SGHRS and YFSETQ. There are 17 residues in the CDR3. Trimming took 0 bases from V and 2 from J; bases not matched to a gene: 2. CDR3: CASSLGTGGTYNSPLHF. The CDR3 coding sequence is TGCGCCAGCAGCTTGGGGACAGGGGGGACCTATAATTCACCCCTCCACTTT.

The chain carries TRBV2 and TRBJ1-2; D call uncertain. The CDR3 runs to 16 residues. CDR1 and CDR2 from the germline V gene are SNHLY and FYNNEI. V was clipped by 4 bases and J by 7 bases, with 22 bases between them. CDR3 loop: CASSVGGSTNGGGYTF. For the CDR3, the DNA is TGTGCCAGCAGTGTCGGTGGGAGCACGAATGGTGGTGGCTACACCTTC. The whole variable domain, remainder taken from reference TRBV2 and TRBJ1-2, is EPEVTQTPSHQVTQMGQEVILRCVPISNHLYFYWYRQILGQKVEFLVSFYNNEISEKSEIFDDQFSVERPDGSNFTLKIRSTKLEDSAMYFCASSVGGSTNGGGYTFGSGTRLTVV.

This clonotype was counted at least ten times. The chain combines TRBV14 with TRBJ1-4; D is perhaps TRBD1 (6 bases). The CDR3 totals 14 residues. The germline gives CDR1 SGHDN, CDR2 FVKESK. Between the trimmed V and J ends, which lost 6 bases and 7 bases, there was a span of 15 bases. The CDR3: CASSRWGAREKLFF. As DNA, the CDR3 is TGTGCCAGCAGTAGATGGGGGGCACGTGAAAAACTGTTTTTT.

This clonotype occurred many times. The genes are TRBV29-1 and TRBJ1-5, with 9 bases that match TRBD1. After removal of 6 bases from V and 5 bases from J, the junction contained 5 bases not matched to a gene. The CDR3 has 13 amino acids. Germline V lookup: CDR1 SQVTM, CDR2 ANQGSEA. The DNA for the CDR3 is TGCAGCGTACCGGGACAGGGTGATCAGCCCCAGCATTTT. The encoded protein is CSVPGQGDQPQHF.

The chain links TRBV20-1 to TRBJ1-1, with a tentative D call TRBD1 (6 bases). The V and J ends lost 1 base and 4 bases respectively, with 13 bases between them. This CDR3 contains 14 residues. Germline assignment: CDR1 DFQATT and CDR2 SNEGSKA (reference sequence). The CDR3 reads CSARGRGFVTEAFF. In DNA form, the CDR3 reads TGCAGTGCTAGAGGCAGGGGATTTGTCACTGAAGCTTTCTTT.

This clonotype has a count of ten or more. The rearrangement joins TRBV7-9 to TRBJ2-6; no definite D call. CDR1 is SEHNR, CDR2 FQNEAQ, per germline (reference sequence). The CDR3 covers 20 residues. Trimming cost V 2 bases and J 4 bases, with 24 bases left between them. The CDR3 region is CASSLLSRVASQSGANVLTF. In DNA form, the CDR3 reads TGTGCCAGCAGCTTACTGAGCCGGGTAGCCTCACAGTCGGGGGCCAACGTCCTGACTTTC.

Ten or more counts support this clonotype. The CDR3 reads CASSQFAGAPTEAFF. For the CDR3, the DNA is TGTGCCAGCAGCCAATTCGCAGGGGCGCCCACTGAAGCTTTCTTT. The rearrangement joins TRBV7-2 to TRBJ1-1, with a tentative D call TRBD1 (6 bases). Germline CDR1 and CDR2: SGHTA and FQGNSA. The V gene lost 5 bases and the J gene lost 4 bases, with 17 bases spanning the gap. The CDR3 length is 15 residues.

At least ten counts were recorded for this clonotype. The chain couples TRBV5-1 to TRBJ2-5, with D possibly matching TRBD2 (6 bases). V dropped 1 base and J dropped 5 bases, with 15 bases sitting between them. Looked up from germline, CDR1 is SGHRS and CDR2 is YFSETQ. The CDR3 is 15 residues long. For the CDR3, the DNA is TGCGCCAGCAGCTTGTTAGCGGTGGAAGGGGAGACCCAGTACTTC. Its translation: CASSLLAVEGETQYF. Supplemented by reference TRBV5-1 and TRBJ2-5, the full variable domain reads KAGVTQTPRYLIKTRGQQVTLSCSPISGHRSVSWYQQTPGQGLQFLFEYFSETQRNKGNFPGRFSGRQFSNSRSEMNVSTLELGDSALYLCASSLLAVEGETQYFGPGTRLLVL.

This clonotype was recorded at least ten times. The CDR3: CSAGEGGYTF. CDR3 coding DNA: TGCAGCGCCGGAGAGGGTGGCTACACCTTC. The V call is TRBV29-1, the J call TRBJ1-2; the D is unclear. The CDR3 extends over 10 amino acids. The germline gives CDR1 SQVTM, CDR2 ANQGSEA. Trimming stripped 7 bases from V and 7 bases from J, with 10 bases between.

The V and J genes are TRBV7-3 and TRBJ2-7, with D hard to call. From germline, CDR1 is SGHTA and CDR2 FQGTGA. This CDR3 spans 15 amino acids. V was pared by 5 bases and J by 7 bases, with 21 bases between. Here the CDR3 DNA reads TGTGCCAGCAGCCCTGCCTCGAACAGTGGCAATGAGCAGTACTTC. Amino acids: CASSPASNSGNEQYF.

The V and J genes are TRBV2 and TRBJ2-1; the D gene is possibly TRBD2 (5 bases). CDR1 and CDR2 (germline): SNHLY, FYNNEI. The V end was cut by 4 bases, the J end by 10 bases, with 11 bases between. This CDR3 is 12 amino acids long. DNA for the CDR3: TGTGCCAGCAGTGGATTGAGCGGAGAGCAGTTCTTC. Residues: CASSGLSGEQFF. Filled out from reference TRBV2 and TRBJ2-1, the complete variable domain reads EPEVTQTPSHQVTQMGQEVILRCVPISNHLYFYWYRQILGQKVEFLVSFYNNEISEKSEIFDDQFSVERPDGSNFTLKIRSTKLEDSAMYFCASSGLSGEQFFGPGTRLTVL.

This clonotype has more than one count but fewer than ten. This chain uses TRBV5-1 with TRBJ2-2; a possible D gene is TRBD2 (6 bases). The CDR3 extends over 13 amino acids. V was cut by 3 bases and J by 6 bases, with 9 bases left in between. CDR1 and CDR2 (germline): SGHRS, YFSETQ. CDR3 sequence (DNA): TGCGCCAGCAGCTGGGAGGATCCCGGGGAGCTGTTTTTT. The encoded protein is CASSWEDPGELFF.

The chain links TRBV6-2 or TRBV6-3 to TRBJ2-5, with 10 bases matching TRBD2. V lost 1 base and J lost 0; bases outside the gene matches: 2. Germline V gene lookup returns CDR1 MNHEY and CDR2 SVGEGT. This CDR3 comprises 16 residues. This CDR3 is CASSYFLAGDQETQYF. The CDR3 DNA follows: TGTGCCAGCAGTTACTTCCTAGCGGGGGACCAAGAGACCCAGTACTTC.

This clonotype was recorded at least ten times. The chain joins TRBV7-9 to TRBJ1-2, with D maybe TRBD1 (5 bases). The length of the CDR3 is 14 residues. V lost 1 base and J 8 bases, leaving 14 bases between the germline ends. The germline V gene has CDR1 SEHNR and CDR2 FQNEAQ (reference sequence). The CDR3 region has the DNA TGTGCCAGCAGCTTAGGGGACGGATCTAAAGGCTACACCTTC. Translating it yields CASSLGDGSKGYTF.

The chain carries TRBV25-1 and TRBJ2-4, with 11 bases fitting TRBD2. The germline V gene encodes CDR1 MGHDK and CDR2 SYGVNS. V lost 5 bases to trimming and J lost 1 base; unmatched junction nucleotides: 10. The CDR3 sequence is 18 residues long. The CDR3 reads CASSTRLAGQMAKNIQYF. The CDR3 region has the DNA TGTGCCAGCAGTACCCGACTAGCGGGGCAGATGGCCAAAAACATTCAGTACTTC.

CDR3 nucleotide sequence: TGTGCCAGCAGCTCTGGGACTAGCGGTCTCAAGGGGACCCAGTACTTC. It yields the protein CASSSGTSGLKGTQYF. The J gene is TRBJ2-5, the V gene TRBV7-6, with 11 bases that match TRBD2. V was pared by 4 bases and J by 7 bases, with 11 bases of the junction left unmatched. The CDR3 has 16 residues. The germline V gene has CDR1 SGHVS and CDR2 FNYEAQ.

The gene calls are TRBV12-3 or TRBV12-4 and TRBJ1-5; D is perhaps TRBD1 (6 bases). The length of the CDR3 is 13 residues. Trimming left V 6 bases short and J 11 bases short, with 17 bases between. The CDR3 coding sequence is TGTGCCAGCAGCCAACAGGGAAGAAAGACCCAGCATTTT. Residues: CASSQQGRKTQHF.

As concerns this clonotype: A read error may be the cause here, since a much bigger clone is one base away. In DNA, the CDR3 is TGTGCCAGCAGCACGGAGCGGACCCAAGAGACCCAGCACTTC. Its translation: CASSTERTQETQHF. V usage is TRBV5-4 and J usage is TRBJ2-5; D perhaps matches TRBD2 (5 bases). The CDR3 runs to 14 residues. Germline lookup yields CDR1 SGHNT and CDR2 YYREEE (reference sequence). The full variable domain, with the rest looked up from reference TRBV5-4 and TRBJ2-5, is ETGVTQSPTHLIKTRGQQVTLRCSSQSGHNTVSWYQQALGQGPQFIFQYYREEENGRGNFPPRFSGLQFPNYSSELNVNALELDDSALYLCASSTERTQETQHFGPGTRLLVL.

This sequence joins TRBV9 and TRBJ2-5; D remains unclear. Trimming shortened V by 3 bases and J by 4 bases, and 10 bases separated the two germline ends. The germline CDR1 and CDR2 sequences are SGDLS and YYNGEE. The CDR3 is made up of 13 amino acids. The CDR3 DNA follows: TGTGCCAGCAGCGACACCGGAACAGAGACCCAGTACTTC. Encoded protein: CASSDTGTETQYF.

This clonotype showed up many times. V gene TRBV4-2 combines with J gene TRBJ1-3; 8 bases are a match to TRBD1. There are 16 residues in the CDR3. The germline CDR1 and CDR2 sequences are LGHNA and YNFKEQ. V was pared by 1 base and J by 0 bases, with 2 bases of the junction left unmatched. The CDR3 DNA follows: TGTGCCAGCAGCCAAGGACAGGGGAGCTCTGGAAACACCATATATTTT. This translates into CASSQGQGSSGNTIYF.

This clonotype was counted many times. The chain couples TRBV19 to TRBJ2-2; no firm D call. V was shortened by 3 bases and J by 0 bases, with 8 bases between the two germline ends. The V gene's germline CDR1 is LNHDA and CDR2 SQIVND (reference sequence). CDR3 length: 15 residues. The CDR3 nucleotides read TGTGCCAGTAGTATTTGGGAATCGAACACCGGGGAGCTGTTTTTT. Translated, it gives CASSIWESNTGELFF.

The chain recombines TRBV7-8 with TRBJ1-2; no reliable D call. There are 13 residues in the CDR3. Germline V lookup: CDR1 SGHVS, CDR2 FQNEAQ. V gave up 5 bases and J gave up 6 bases, with 13 bases separating them. CDR3 DNA sequence: TGTGCCAGCAGCGACCGGGAGGTCCATGGCTACACCTTC. The encoded protein is CASSDREVHGYTF.

Comment on this clonotype: Just one base apart from a much larger clone, this may be a read error. The chain couples TRBV5-1 to TRBJ2-7; a possible D gene is TRBD2 (6 bases). This CDR3 spans 14 amino acids. Germline-derived CDR1 and CDR2 are SGHRS and YFSETQ. In DNA, the CDR3 is TGCGCCAGCAGCTTGGAGCTGGGAGGTTTTGAGCGGTACTTC. Translation: CASSLELGGFERYF.